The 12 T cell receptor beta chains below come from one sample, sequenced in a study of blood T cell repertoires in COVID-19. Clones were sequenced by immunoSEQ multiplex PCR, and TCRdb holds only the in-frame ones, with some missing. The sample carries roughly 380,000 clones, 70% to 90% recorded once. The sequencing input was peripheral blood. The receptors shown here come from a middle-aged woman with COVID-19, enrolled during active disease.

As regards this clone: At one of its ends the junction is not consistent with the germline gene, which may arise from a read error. The CDR3 nucleotides are TGTGCCAGCAGTTTAGGACAGGCAGCTAACTATGGCTACACCTTC. Translation: CASSLGQAANYGYTF. The chain employs TRBV7-2 and TRBJ1-2; 7 bases map to TRBD1. Germline CDR1 reads SGHTA; CDR2 reads FQGNSA. The CDR3 spans 15 residues.

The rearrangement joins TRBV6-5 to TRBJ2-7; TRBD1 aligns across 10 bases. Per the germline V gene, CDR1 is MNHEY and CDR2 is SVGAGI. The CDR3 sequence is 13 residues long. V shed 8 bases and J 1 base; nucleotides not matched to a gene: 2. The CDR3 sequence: CASGDRGSYEQYF. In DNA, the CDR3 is TGTGCCAGCGGGGACAGGGGTTCCTACGAGCAGTACTTC.

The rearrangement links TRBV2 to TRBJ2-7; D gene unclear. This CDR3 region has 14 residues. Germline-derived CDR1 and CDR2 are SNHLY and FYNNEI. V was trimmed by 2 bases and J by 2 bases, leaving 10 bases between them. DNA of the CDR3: TGTGCCAGCAGTGAACTTTCGGTCCCCTACGAGCAGTACTTC. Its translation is CASSELSVPYEQYF.

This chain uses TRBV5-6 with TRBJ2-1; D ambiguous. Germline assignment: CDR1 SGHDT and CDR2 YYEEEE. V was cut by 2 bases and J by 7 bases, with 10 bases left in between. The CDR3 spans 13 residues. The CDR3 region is CASSFEDGNEQFF. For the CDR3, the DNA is TGTGCCAGCAGCTTTGAGGATGGAAATGAGCAGTTCTTC.

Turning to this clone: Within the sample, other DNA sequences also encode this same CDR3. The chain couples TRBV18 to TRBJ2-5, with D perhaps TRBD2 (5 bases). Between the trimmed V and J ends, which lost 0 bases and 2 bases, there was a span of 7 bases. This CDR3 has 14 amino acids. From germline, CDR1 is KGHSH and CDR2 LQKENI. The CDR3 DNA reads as TGTGCCAGCTCACCACCTTCGGGGCAAGAGACCCAGTACTTC. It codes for CASSPPSGQETQYF.

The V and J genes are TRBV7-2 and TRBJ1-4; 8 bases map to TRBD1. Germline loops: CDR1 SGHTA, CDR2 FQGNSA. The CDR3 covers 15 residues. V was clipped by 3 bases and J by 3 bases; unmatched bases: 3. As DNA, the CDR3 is TGTGCCAGCAGCTTGTCCAGGGGGCCTAATGAAAAACTGTTTTTT. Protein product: CASSLSRGPNEKLFF.

The CDR3 protein is CASRHRESTEAFF. In DNA form, the CDR3 reads TGCGCCAGCAGGCACAGGGAGAGCACTGAAGCTTTCTTT. The chain uses TRBV5-1 and TRBJ1-1, with TRBD1 as a possible D gene (6 bases). Trimming pared 5 bases from V and 4 bases from J, leaving 12 bases between. Per the germline V gene, CDR1 is SGHRS and CDR2 is YFSETQ. This CDR3 comprises 13 residues.

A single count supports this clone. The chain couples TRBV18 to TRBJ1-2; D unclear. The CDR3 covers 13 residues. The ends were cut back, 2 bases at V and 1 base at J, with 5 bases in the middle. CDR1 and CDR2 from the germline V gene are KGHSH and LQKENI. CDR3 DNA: TGTGCCAGCTCACCAGCAGATAACTATGGCTACACCTTC. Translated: CASSPADNYGYTF.

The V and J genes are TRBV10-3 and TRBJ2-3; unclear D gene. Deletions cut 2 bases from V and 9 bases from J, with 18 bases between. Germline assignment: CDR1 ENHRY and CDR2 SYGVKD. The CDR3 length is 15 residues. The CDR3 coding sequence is TGTGCCATCAGTGAGAGTCTAGAGTCACCGGCGACGCAGTATTTT. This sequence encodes CAISESLESPATQYF.

The CDR3 DNA reads TGTGCCAGCAGGCGACAGGCCCAGTCCTACGAGCAGTACTTC. Translated, it gives CASRRQAQSYEQYF. The chain combines TRBV2 with TRBJ2-7; D possibly corresponds to TRBD1 (6 bases). There are 14 residues in the CDR3. Germline CDR1 SNHLY, CDR2 FYNNEI. V was cut by 6 bases and J by 1 base, with 13 bases left in between.

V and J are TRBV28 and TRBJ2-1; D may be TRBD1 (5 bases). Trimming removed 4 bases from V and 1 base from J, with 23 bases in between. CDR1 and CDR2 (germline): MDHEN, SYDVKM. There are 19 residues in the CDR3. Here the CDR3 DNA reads TGTGCCAGCAGTTATGACAGTCCCTTTAATCCCCGTTCCTACAATGAGCAGTTCTTC. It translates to CASSYDSPFNPRSYNEQFF.

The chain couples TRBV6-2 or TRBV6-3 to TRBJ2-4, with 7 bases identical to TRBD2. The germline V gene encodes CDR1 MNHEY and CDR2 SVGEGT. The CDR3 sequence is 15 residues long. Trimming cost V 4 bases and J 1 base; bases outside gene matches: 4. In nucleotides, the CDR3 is TGTGCCAGCAGTTCCCCGCGGGGGGCCAAAAACATTCAGTACTTC. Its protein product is CASSSPRGAKNIQYF.